Following are 14 T cell receptor beta chains from one sample sequenced in a study of T cells in Graves' hyperthyroidism and ophthalmopathy (dated by TCRdb to between 2018 and 2021). The library was generated by multiplex PCR. The listed sequencing device is Illumina HiSeq 2000. The TCR beta CDR3 regions were amplified from RNA transcripts. A first-round RT-PCR of the TCR CDR3 used the HTBI primer set with the Qiagen OneStep RT-PCR kit. TCRdb trimmed public reads at Q25 via fastp, called clones via MiXCR and kept in-frame beta chains. One record per CDR3 amino acid sequence lists the most common genes and DNA. Present in this sample are more than 300,000 distinct CDR3 sequences, about 15% of which were seen just once. The ten largest clones represent 34% of the sample. Material for sequencing was blood. These TCRs come from a woman in her thirties with Graves' hyperthyroidism that later progressed to Graves' ophthalmopathy.

This clonotype was counted at least ten times. The chain joins TRBV19 to TRBJ1-4, with a weak D call TRBD1 (5 bases). The CDR3 has 14 amino acids. V shed 5 bases and J shed 7 bases, with 14 bases lying between them. The germline V gene encodes CDR1 LNHDA and CDR2 SQIVND (reference sequence). The CDR3 is CASSPQGRGEKLFF. CDR3 DNA sequence: TGTGCCAGTAGTCCCCAGGGTCGAGGTGAAAAACTGTTTTTT.

The rearrangement joins TRBV9 to TRBJ1-5; possible D gene TRBD1, 6 bases. The V end was cut by 0 bases, the J end by 7 bases, with 14 bases between. CDR3 length equals 15 residues. Germline lookup yields CDR1 SGDLS and CDR2 YYNGEE. For the CDR3, the DNA is TGTGCCAGCAGCGTAGGGGGGGGGCTCAAGCAGCCCCAGCATTTT. As protein: CASSVGGGLKQPQHF.

In this sample, this clonotype turned up a few times. This chain connects TRBV27 to TRBJ2-7; TRBD1 agrees at 9 bases. CDR3 length equals 14 residues. Germline V gene sequence: CDR1 MNHEY, CDR2 SMNVEV (reference sequence). J gave up 4 bases and V 6 bases, and 7 bases lay outside the gene matches. For the CDR3, the DNA is TGTGCCAGCAGACAAACCGGGACAGGGTACGAGCAGTACTTC. Residues: CASRQTGTGYEQYF.

Ten or more counts support this clonotype. The J gene is TRBJ2-3, the V gene TRBV12-3 or TRBV12-4, with 8 bases lining up with TRBD1. CDR3 length equals 14 residues. V lost 5 bases, J lost 4 bases, and 5 bases stayed unmatched. CDR3 residues: CASSTGQGADTQYF. The DNA for the CDR3 is TGTGCCAGCAGTACTGGACAGGGTGCAGATACGCAGTATTTT.

This clonotype was seen at least ten times. This sequence joins TRBV20-1 and TRBJ2-1, with a weak D call TRBD2 (6 bases). Germline V gene sequence: CDR1 DFQATT, CDR2 SNEGSKA (reference sequence). The length of the CDR3 is 14 residues. V was pared by 5 bases and J by 3 bases, with 14 bases between. Here the CDR3 DNA reads TGCAGTGCTGCTGGACTAACCATCTACAATGAGCAGTTCTTC. Amino acid sequence: CSAAGLTIYNEQFF.

At least ten counts were recorded for this clonotype. The chain combines TRBV6-1 with TRBJ2-2; possible D gene TRBD1, 6 bases. CDR1 and CDR2 (germline): MNHNS, SASEGT. Trimming shortened V by 5 bases and J by 0 bases, and 10 bases separated the two germline ends. This CDR3 region has 15 residues. In DNA form, the CDR3 reads TGTGCCAGCAGTCACAGGGCCGCGAACACCGGGGAGCTGTTTTTT. It translates to CASSHRAANTGELFF.

This clonotype appeared many times. The chain employs TRBV2 and TRBJ2-1; possibly TRBD1 or TRBD2 for D (6 bases each). From germline, CDR1 is SNHLY and CDR2 FYNNEI. The V end lost 4 bases, the J end lost 3 bases, and 25 bases lay between the germline ends. The length of the CDR3 is 19 residues. For the CDR3, the DNA is TGTGCCAGCAGTGGTACTGGGGGCCGGACTACTCCAAGCTACAATGAGCAGTTCTTC. It translates to CASSGTGGRTTPSYNEQFF.

The table lists this clonotype with a few counts. The chain is built from TRBV29-1 and TRBJ1-1; unclear D gene. The ends were cut back, 7 bases at V and 6 bases at J, with 15 bases in the middle. This CDR3 has 12 residues. Germline V gene sequence: CDR1 SQVTM, CDR2 ANQGSEA. The CDR3 DNA follows: TGCAGCGCCGTGGACGTTGGGTCTGAAGCTTTCTTT. Its protein is CSAVDVGSEAFF.

This clonotype was recorded at least ten times. The chain has TRBV30 and TRBJ1-6, with D unclear. From germline, CDR1 is GTSNPN and CDR2 SVGIG (reference sequence). The CDR3 contains 17 residues. V was trimmed by 0 bases and J by 4 bases, leaving 16 bases between them. As DNA, the CDR3 is TGTGCCTGGAGTGTACAACGGACTTCAGAATATAATTCACCCCTCCACTTT. It yields the protein CAWSVQRTSEYNSPLHF.

J is TRBJ2-3 and V is TRBV6-4; 12 bases fit TRBD2. The germline gives CDR1 MRHNA, CDR2 SNTAGT. The CDR3 runs 14 residues. V gave up 8 bases and J gave up 6 bases; unmatched junction bases: 6. CDR3: CASSSGGAEDTQYF. The CDR3 DNA reads TGTGCCAGCTCTAGCGGGGGGGCCGAGGATACGCAGTATTTT.

The chain employs TRBV3-1 and TRBJ2-1; TRBD2 matches at 9 bases. This CDR3 is built from 19 residues. Germline-derived CDR1 and CDR2 are LGHDT and YNNKEL (reference sequence). V lost 0 bases, J lost 6 bases, and 15 bases stayed unmatched. The CDR3 DNA follows: TGTGCCAGCAGCCAAGATTTAGTTTCGGAGCGGGGGGCTCTCAATGAGCAGTTCTTC. The encoded protein is CASSQDLVSERGALNEQFF.

The V gene is TRBV25-1, the J gene TRBJ1-5, with 7 bases identical to TRBD1. This CDR3 region has 15 residues. V lost 8 bases to trimming and J lost 0 bases; unmatched junction nucleotides: 7. CDR1 and CDR2 (germline): MGHDK, SYGVNS. This CDR3 is CASWGQNYSNQPQHF. Here the CDR3 DNA reads TGTGCCAGCTGGGGACAGAATTATAGCAATCAGCCCCAGCATTTT.

The V gene is TRBV5-5, the J gene TRBJ1-2; D may be TRBD1 (5 bases). Deletions cut 1 base from V and 4 bases from J, with 20 bases between. Per germline, CDR1 SGHKS and CDR2 YYEKEE (reference sequence). This CDR3 is 17 amino acids long. This chain's CDR3 is CASSLPLEARVTYGYTF. CDR3 sequence (DNA): TGTGCCAGCAGCTTGCCTTTAGAGGCCAGGGTGACCTATGGCTACACCTTC.

The J gene is TRBJ2-7, the V gene TRBV4-1; D unresolved. V was trimmed by 2 bases and J by 3 bases, leaving 5 bases between them. This CDR3 is built from 12 residues. Per the germline V gene, CDR1 is MGHRA and CDR2 is YSYEKL. This chain's CDR3 is CASSQIGYEQYF. The CDR3 DNA sequence: TGCGCCAGCAGCCAAATTGGCTACGAGCAGTACTTC.